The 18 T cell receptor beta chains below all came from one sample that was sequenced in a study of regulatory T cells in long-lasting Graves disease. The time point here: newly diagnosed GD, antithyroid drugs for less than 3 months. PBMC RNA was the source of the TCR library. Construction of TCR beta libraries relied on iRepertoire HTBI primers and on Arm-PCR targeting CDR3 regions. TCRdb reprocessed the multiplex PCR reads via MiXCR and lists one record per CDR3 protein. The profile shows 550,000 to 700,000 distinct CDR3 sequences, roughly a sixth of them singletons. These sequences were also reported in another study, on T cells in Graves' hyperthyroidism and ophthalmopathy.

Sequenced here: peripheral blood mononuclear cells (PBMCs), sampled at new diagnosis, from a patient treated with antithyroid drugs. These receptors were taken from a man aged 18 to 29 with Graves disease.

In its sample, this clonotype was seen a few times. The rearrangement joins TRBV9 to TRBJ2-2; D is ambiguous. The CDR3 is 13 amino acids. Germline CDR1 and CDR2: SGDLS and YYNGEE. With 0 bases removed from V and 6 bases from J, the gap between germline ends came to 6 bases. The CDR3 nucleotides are TGTGCCAGCAGCGTAGGCAGCTCCGGGGAGCTGTTTTTT. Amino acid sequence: CASSVGSSGELFF. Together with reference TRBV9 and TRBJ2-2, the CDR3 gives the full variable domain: DSGVTQTPKHLITATGQRVTLRCSPRSGDLSVYWYQQSLDQGLQFLIQYYNGEERAKGNILERFSAQQFPDLHSELNLSSLELGDSALYFCASSVGSSGELFFGEGSRLTVL.

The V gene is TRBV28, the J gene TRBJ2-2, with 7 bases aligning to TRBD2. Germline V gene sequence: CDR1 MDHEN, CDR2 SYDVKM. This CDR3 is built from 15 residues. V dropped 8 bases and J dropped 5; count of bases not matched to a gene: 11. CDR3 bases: TGTGCCAGCGGGACCGGGACTATCCGTACCGGGGAGCTGTTTTTT. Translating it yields CASGTGTIRTGELFF.

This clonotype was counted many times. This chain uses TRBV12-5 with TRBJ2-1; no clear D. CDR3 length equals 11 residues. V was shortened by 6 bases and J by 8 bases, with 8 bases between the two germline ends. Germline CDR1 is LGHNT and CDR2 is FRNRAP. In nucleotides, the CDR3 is TGTGCTAGTGGAATAGACTATGAGCAGTTCTTC. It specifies CASGIDYEQFF.

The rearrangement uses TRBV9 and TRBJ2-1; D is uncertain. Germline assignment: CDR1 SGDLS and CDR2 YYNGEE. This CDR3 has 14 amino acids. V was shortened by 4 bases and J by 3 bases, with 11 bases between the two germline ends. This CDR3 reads CASSTDVGYNEQFF. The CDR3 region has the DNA TGTGCCAGCAGCACAGATGTAGGCTACAATGAGCAGTTCTTC.

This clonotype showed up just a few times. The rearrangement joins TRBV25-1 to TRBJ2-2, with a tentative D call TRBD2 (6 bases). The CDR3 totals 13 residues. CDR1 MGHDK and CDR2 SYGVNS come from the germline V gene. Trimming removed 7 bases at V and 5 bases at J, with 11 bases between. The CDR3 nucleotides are TGTGCCAGCACTCCCGGGGGTACCGGGGAGCTGTTTTTT. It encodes CASTPGGTGELFF. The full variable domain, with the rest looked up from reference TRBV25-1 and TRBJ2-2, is EADIYQTPRYLVIGTGKKITLECSQTMGHDKMYWYQQDPGMELHLIHYSYGVNSTEKGDLSSESTVSRIRTEHFPLTLESARPSHTSQYLCASTPGGTGELFFGEGSRLTVL.

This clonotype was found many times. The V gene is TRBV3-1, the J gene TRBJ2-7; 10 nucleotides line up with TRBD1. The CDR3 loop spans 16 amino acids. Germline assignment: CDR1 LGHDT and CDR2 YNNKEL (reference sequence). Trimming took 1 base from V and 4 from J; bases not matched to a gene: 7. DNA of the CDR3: TGTGCCAGCAGCCAAGGAGGGGGACAGGGGACATACGAGCAGTACTTC. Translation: CASSQGGGQGTYEQYF.

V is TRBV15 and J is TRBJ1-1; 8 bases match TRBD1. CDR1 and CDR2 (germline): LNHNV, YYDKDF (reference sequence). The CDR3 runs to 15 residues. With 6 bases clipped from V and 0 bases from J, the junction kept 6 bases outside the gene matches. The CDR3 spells CATRRTGNLNTEAFF. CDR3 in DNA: TGTGCCACCAGAAGGACAGGGAATCTGAACACTGAAGCTTTCTTT.

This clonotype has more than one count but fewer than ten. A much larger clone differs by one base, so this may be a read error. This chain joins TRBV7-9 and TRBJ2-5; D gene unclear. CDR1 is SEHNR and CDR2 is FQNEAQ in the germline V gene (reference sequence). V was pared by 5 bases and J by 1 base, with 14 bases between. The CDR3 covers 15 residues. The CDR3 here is CASSAVSPTQETQYF. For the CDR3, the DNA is TGTGCCAGCAGCGCCGTGAGCCCGACCCAAGAGACCCAGTACTTC.

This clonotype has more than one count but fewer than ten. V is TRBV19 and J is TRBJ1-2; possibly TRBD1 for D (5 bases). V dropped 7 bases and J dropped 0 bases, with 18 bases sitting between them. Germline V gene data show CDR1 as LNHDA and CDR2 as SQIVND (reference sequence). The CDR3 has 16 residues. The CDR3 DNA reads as TGTGCCAGTACCAGTATGGGGGGGGTAGCTAACTATGGCTACACCTTC. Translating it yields CASTSMGGVANYGYTF.

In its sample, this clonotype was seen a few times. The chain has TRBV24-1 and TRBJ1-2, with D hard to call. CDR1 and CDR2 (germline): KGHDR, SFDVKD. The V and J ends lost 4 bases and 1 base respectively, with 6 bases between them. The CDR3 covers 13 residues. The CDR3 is CATSESINYGYTF. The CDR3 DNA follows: TGTGCCACCAGTGAGTCAATTAACTATGGCTACACCTTC.

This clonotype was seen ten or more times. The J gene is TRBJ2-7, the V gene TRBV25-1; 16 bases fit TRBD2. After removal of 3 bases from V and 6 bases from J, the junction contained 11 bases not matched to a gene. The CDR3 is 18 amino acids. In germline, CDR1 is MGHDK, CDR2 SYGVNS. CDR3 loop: CASSDLGTSGRAVGEQYF. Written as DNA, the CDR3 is TGTGCCAGCAGTGATCTGGGGACTAGCGGGAGGGCCGTAGGCGAGCAGTACTTC.

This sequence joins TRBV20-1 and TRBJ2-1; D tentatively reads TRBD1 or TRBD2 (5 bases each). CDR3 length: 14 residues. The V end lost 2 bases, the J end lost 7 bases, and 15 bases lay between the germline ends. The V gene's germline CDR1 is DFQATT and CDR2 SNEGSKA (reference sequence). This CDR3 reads CSARKSGTPNEQFF. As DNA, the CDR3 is TGCAGTGCTAGAAAATCCGGGACGCCGAATGAGCAGTTCTTC.

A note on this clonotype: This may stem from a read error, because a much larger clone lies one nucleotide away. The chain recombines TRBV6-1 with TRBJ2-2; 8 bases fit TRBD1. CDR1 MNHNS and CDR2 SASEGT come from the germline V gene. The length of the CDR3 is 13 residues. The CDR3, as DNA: TGTGCCAGCAGGCGGCAGGGGGCCGGGGATCTGTTTTTT. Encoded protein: CASRRQGAGDLFF.

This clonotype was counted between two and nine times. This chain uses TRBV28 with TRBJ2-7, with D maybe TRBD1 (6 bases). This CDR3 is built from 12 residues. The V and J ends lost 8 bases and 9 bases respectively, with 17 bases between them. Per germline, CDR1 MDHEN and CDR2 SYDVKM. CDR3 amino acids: CASHGDPQGQYF. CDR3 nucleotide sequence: TGTGCCAGCCACGGGGACCCACAGGGGCAGTACTTC.

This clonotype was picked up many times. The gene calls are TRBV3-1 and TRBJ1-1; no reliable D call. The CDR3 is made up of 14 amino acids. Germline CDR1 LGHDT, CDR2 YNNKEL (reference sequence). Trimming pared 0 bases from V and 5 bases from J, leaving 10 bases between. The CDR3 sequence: CASSQDSARTEAFF. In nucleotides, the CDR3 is TGTGCCAGCAGCCAAGATTCGGCCCGGACTGAAGCTTTCTTT.

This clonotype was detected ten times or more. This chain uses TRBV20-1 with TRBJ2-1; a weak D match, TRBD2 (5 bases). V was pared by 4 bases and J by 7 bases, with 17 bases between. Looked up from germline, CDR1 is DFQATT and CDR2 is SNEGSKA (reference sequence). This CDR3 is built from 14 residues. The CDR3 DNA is TGCAGTGCTAAGGCAGGACCCCGCGGGAATGAGCAGTTCTTC. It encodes CSAKAGPRGNEQFF.

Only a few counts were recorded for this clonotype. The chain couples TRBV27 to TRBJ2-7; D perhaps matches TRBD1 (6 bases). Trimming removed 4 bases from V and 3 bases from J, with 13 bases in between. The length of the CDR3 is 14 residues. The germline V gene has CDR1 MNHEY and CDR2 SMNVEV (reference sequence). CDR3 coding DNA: TGTGCCAGCAGTTCACAGGGAGCCTACTACGAGCAGTACTTC. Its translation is CASSSQGAYYEQYF.

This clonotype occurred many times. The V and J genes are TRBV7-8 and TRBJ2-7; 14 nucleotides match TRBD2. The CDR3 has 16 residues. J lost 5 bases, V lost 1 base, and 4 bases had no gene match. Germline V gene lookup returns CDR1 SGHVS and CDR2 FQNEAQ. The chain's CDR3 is CASSLEGGLAGDEQYF. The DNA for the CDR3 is TGTGCCAGCAGCTTAGAGGGGGGACTAGCGGGAGACGAGCAGTACTTC.